This entry is about one T cell receptor beta chain. Its antigen is unknown. The input lacks base qualities; no much larger clone sits a single base away. The library was prepared using the immunoSEQ multiplex PCR assay. Drawn from immuneACCESS, this table holds only the in-frame rearrangements with V and J called that TCRdb kept. Clones are partly lost; checked studies trace under half to an unresolved V gene and leave the rest unexplained. Here the sample has 170,000 or so clones; 80% to 95% occur a single time. Of the sample, roughly 1.6% falls within the top ten clones. Reading the germline V gene (reference sequence) gives CDR1 LGHDT and CDR2 YNNKEL. Cut back by 8 bases and 6 bases, the V and J ends lie 10 bases apart. The CDR3, cysteine through phenylalanine, is 12 amino acids long. Of all the DNA, just the CDR3 is kept, 36 bases in frame from base 1. The sample is drawn from a study of control samples from healthy donors and cancer patients (dated by TCRdb to about 2020).

The rearrangement combines TRBV3-1 (or the pseudogene TRBV3-2) with TRBJ2-2, with no reliable assignment of the D segment. The TCR was taken from a man aged 18 to 30 in good health. Sequencing was performed on blood. The CDR3 reads as follows: CASGGRSGELFF. The bases read TGTGCCAGCGGTGGGCGTTCCGGGGAGCTGTTTTTT.